These 13 T cell receptor beta chains came from one sample sequenced in a study of regulatory T cells in long-lasting Graves disease. Described time point: newly diagnosed GD, antithyroid drugs for less than 3 months. PBMC-derived RNA was used for the TCR library. The authors built TCR beta libraries using iRepertoire HTBI primers and Arm-PCR of CDR3 regions. TCRdb re-called the multiplex PCR reads with MiXCR, one entry per CDR3 protein. The repertoire holds around 450,000 distinct CDR3 sequences, with about 15% as singletons. Another study also made use of these data, one on T cells in Graves' hyperthyroidism and ophthalmopathy.

Source: peripheral blood mononuclear cells (PBMCs), taken at new diagnosis, from a patient treated with antithyroid drugs. The receptor set was obtained from a woman aged 25 to 39 with Graves disease.

The sample holds many counts of this clonotype. The chain employs TRBV12-3 or TRBV12-4 and TRBJ1-6; D remains unclear. Trimming left V 1 base short and J 0 bases short, with 4 bases between. The CDR3 extends over 15 amino acids. The CDR3 region is CASSLENSYNSPLHF. CDR3 DNA sequence: TGTGCCAGCAGTTTAGAGAACTCCTATAATTCACCCCTCCACTTT.

The rearrangement joins TRBV7-3 to TRBJ2-1; a weak D match, TRBD1 (5 bases). The germline gives CDR1 SGHTA, CDR2 FQGTGA. The CDR3 has 15 amino acids. V lost 3 bases to trimming and J lost 2 bases, with 11 bases between them. CDR3 protein: CASSFSRGTYNEQFF. The CDR3 nucleotides read TGTGCCAGCAGCTTCTCAAGGGGTACCTACAATGAGCAGTTCTTC.

This clonotype was seen many times. This chain uses TRBV12-3 or TRBV12-4 with TRBJ1-6, with D hard to call. The CDR3 length is 12 residues. Trimming shortened V by 6 bases and J by 12 bases, and 12 bases separated the two germline ends. The chain's CDR3 is CASSRPSRPLHF. The CDR3 DNA follows: TGTGCCAGCAGCCGGCCCTCTAGACCCCTCCACTTT.

The chain links TRBV20-1 to TRBJ2-5, with 7 nucleotides matching TRBD2. Germline CDR1 DFQATT, CDR2 SNEGSKA (reference sequence). V lost 5 bases to trimming and J lost 3 bases; unmatched junction nucleotides: 9. CDR3 length: 14 amino acids. CDR3 sequence reads: CSAPKGLPEETQYF. The CDR3, as DNA: TGCAGTGCTCCCAAGGGACTACCAGAAGAGACCCAGTACTTC.

This clonotype came up a few times. The chain links TRBV2 to TRBJ1-1, with no clear D. Germline CDR1 reads SNHLY; CDR2 reads FYNNEI. The CDR3 has 15 residues. Trimming stripped 6 bases from V and 1 base from J, with 15 bases between. In DNA form, the CDR3 reads TGTGCCAGCAGCCCCCGTGCCCGGGAGAACACTGAAGCTTTCTTT. Protein: CASSPRARENTEAFF.

V is TRBV27 and J is TRBJ2-7; 12 bases map to TRBD2. Trimming took 7 bases from V and 2 from J; bases not matched to a gene: 6. This CDR3 contains 15 residues. Germline CDR1 MNHEY, CDR2 SMNVEV (reference sequence). As DNA, the CDR3 is TGTGCCAGCAAACTAGGACTAGCGGGACCCTACGAGCAGTACTTC. Its protein is CASKLGLAGPYEQYF.

This clonotype has ten or more counts. The chain joins TRBV18 to TRBJ2-7; D gene ambiguous. Deletions cut 3 bases from V and 7 bases from J, with 10 bases between. CDR1 KGHSH and CDR2 LQKENI come from the germline V gene. There are 12 residues in the CDR3. The CDR3 DNA follows: TGTGCCAGCTCACCGATGACTGAGGAGCAGTACTTC. Protein: CASSPMTEEQYF.

This clonotype was found many times. The chain recombines TRBV28 with TRBJ1-1, with 7 bases identical to TRBD1. The V segment lost 6 bases and the J segment 1 base; nucleotides outside the gene matches: 8. Germline V gives CDR1 MDHEN, CDR2 SYDVKM. CDR3 length equals 15 residues. For the CDR3, the DNA is TGTGCCAGCAGGAGGGGGACAGTGCAGAACACTGAAGCTTTCTTT. This encodes CASRRGTVQNTEAFF.

This sequence joins TRBV5-1 and TRBJ2-7; no clear D gene. The V gene's germline CDR1 is SGHRS and CDR2 YFSETQ. The V end was cut by 4 bases, the J end by 0 bases, with 23 bases between. This CDR3 is built from 18 residues. CDR3 coding DNA: TGCGCCAGCAGCAGGCTAGTCCCCGACCCTACCAACTCCTACGAGCAGTACTTC. Translated: CASSRLVPDPTNSYEQYF.

This clonotype was counted only a few times. V gene TRBV6-1 combines with J gene TRBJ1-2; tentative D call: TRBD1 (5 bases). Trimming left V 6 bases short and J 4 bases short, with 15 bases between. From germline, CDR1 is MNHNS and CDR2 SASEGT. This CDR3 spans 14 amino acids. CDR3 DNA: TGTGCCAGCAGCCGACCCGGGGGTAGCTATGGCTACACCTTC. This sequence encodes CASSRPGGSYGYTF.

The rearrangement uses TRBV5-1 and TRBJ2-5; TRBD2 matches 13 bases. V was clipped by 5 bases and J by 2 bases; unmatched bases: 9. This CDR3 is built from 17 residues. CDR1 is SGHRS, CDR2 YFSETQ, per germline. The CDR3 DNA is TGCGCCAGCAGAACTAGCGGGAGGGCCGAGGGGCAAGAGACCCAGTACTTC. Its translation: CASRTSGRAEGQETQYF.

This clonotype was seen ten or more times. J is TRBJ1-5 and V is TRBV12-3 or TRBV12-4, with a tentative D call TRBD1 (5 bases). The V end lost 5 bases, the J end lost 1 base, and 15 bases lay between the germline ends. This CDR3 comprises 16 residues. CDR3 nucleotides: TGTGCCAGCAGTGGCAGGGTTGATCAAAGCAATCAGCCCCAGCATTTT. Amino acids: CASSGRVDQSNQPQHF.

This clonotype has more than one count but fewer than ten. The chain couples TRBV7-9 to TRBJ1-4; possibly TRBD1 for D (5 bases). V was cut by 6 bases and J by 8 bases, with 22 bases left in between. The CDR3 has 16 residues. CDR1 and CDR2 from the germline V gene are SEHNR and FQNEAQ (reference sequence). CDR3 DNA sequence: TGTGCCAGCAGTTTTAACCCCGGGGCCATCCCCGAAAAACTGTTTTTT. Its translation: CASSFNPGAIPEKLFF.